Sequencing of this TCR beta chain was carried out in a study of beta chain features in type 1 diabetes. For the study at large: Age and gender were similar between patients and healthy donors, as were cell yields. Examination of sorted cells across all samples involved around 99 million cells. Study observations and caveats: Shortening that was moderate but significant affected the TCRB CDR3s of Type 1 diabetes patients in all four CD4+ subsets.

Concerning this clone: The target antigen is unknown.

V lost 5 bases, J lost 3 bases, and 17 bases lay in between. Germline CDR1 is GTSNPN and CDR2 is SVGIG (reference sequence). The CDR3 runs 14 residues. Expressed TCRB transcripts were sequenced, since all the RNA that had been isolated was reverse transcribed. Several million reads was the average for naive, central memory and regulatory T cell samples. Measured with immunoSEQ multiplex PCR; TCRdb has only the in-frame clones, and not every one. The table records 600,000 to 700,000 clones, around 12% of them present only once. The sequence came from a man aged 25-40 years with type 1 diabetes. Sample: naive CD4+ T cells from blood. V usage is TRBV30 and J usage is TRBJ2-7; D tentatively reads TRBD1 or TRBD2 (5 bases each). CDR3 region: CAWRVGANNYEQYF. CDR3 nucleotide sequence: TGTGCCTGGCGCGTCGGGGCCAACAACTACGAGCAGTACTTC.